The 11 T cell receptor beta chains listed next were all sequenced from one sample in a study of blood T cell repertoires in COVID-19. This table comes from immunoSEQ multiplex PCR, and its TCRdb copy is limited to in-frame clones, with some not included. The table shows 200,000 to 300,000 clones, with 80% to 95% occurring only once. The sample was peripheral blood. The receptors stem from a man younger than 45 with COVID-19, enrolled during active disease.

The rearrangement links TRBV6-6 to TRBJ1-4, with D perhaps matching TRBD1 (6 bases). Per the germline V gene, CDR1 is MNHNY and CDR2 is SVGAGI (reference sequence). Deletions cut 0 bases from V and 8 bases from J, with 16 bases between. The CDR3 spans 16 residues. CDR3 region: CASSYSISTGSEKLFF. CDR3 DNA: TGTGCCAGCAGTTACTCGATTTCTACAGGGAGCGAAAAACTGTTTTTT.

This sequence joins TRBV6-1 and TRBJ2-7; D is undetermined. Trimming cost V 3 bases and J 5 bases, with 20 bases left between them. The germline V gene has CDR1 MNHNS and CDR2 SASEGT. The CDR3 spans 16 residues. In DNA form, the CDR3 reads TGTGCCAGCAGTGAGAACGACATGGTTCGTAAACACGAGCAGTACTTC. Amino acid sequence: CASSENDMVRKHEQYF.

This chain connects TRBV27 to TRBJ1-2; TRBD1 aligns across 7 bases. The CDR3 contains 15 residues. Trimming took 3 bases from V and 0 from J; bases not matched to a gene: 4. Germline loops: CDR1 MNHEY, CDR2 SMNVEV (reference sequence). The CDR3 DNA follows: TGTGCCAGCAGTTTTACCCAGGGGGCTAACTATGGCTACACCTTC. As protein: CASSFTQGANYGYTF.

J is TRBJ1-2 and V is TRBV27, with D perhaps TRBD1 (5 bases). There are 16 residues in the CDR3. The V gene lost 2 bases and the J gene lost 0 bases, with 13 bases spanning the gap. From germline, CDR1 is MNHEY and CDR2 SMNVEV (reference sequence). DNA of the CDR3: TGTGCCAGCAGTTTAAGGGGAACAGCTCCTAACTATGGCTACACCTTC. Protein: CASSLRGTAPNYGYTF.

This chain links TRBV6-5 with TRBJ1-2; 8 nucleotides match TRBD1. The V gene end was trimmed by 7 bases and the J gene end by 8 bases; junction bases not matched to a gene: 6. Germline CDR1 reads MNHEY; CDR2 reads SVGAGI. The CDR3 has 12 amino acids. In DNA form, the CDR3 reads TGTGCCAGCAAGACAGGGGAGTTCGGCTACACCTTC. It specifies CASKTGEFGYTF.

The gene calls are TRBV6-4 and TRBJ2-1, with a possible D match to TRBD2 (5 bases). The CDR3 spans 14 residues. Germline V gene data show CDR1 as MRHNA and CDR2 as SNTAGT. V dropped 5 bases and J dropped 7 bases, with 15 bases sitting between them. The CDR3 loop reads CASSRTYPGNEQFF. The CDR3 bases are TGTGCCAGCAGTCGCACGTACCCGGGGAATGAGCAGTTCTTC.

This sequence joins TRBV2 and TRBJ1-5; possibly TRBD1 for D (6 bases). The CDR3 contains 14 residues. Germline V CDR1 and CDR2: SNHLY, FYNNEI. Trimming removed 4 bases at V and 4 bases at J, with 11 bases between. The CDR3 coding sequence is TGTGCCAGCAGTGCAGACAGGAAGAATCAGCCCCAGCATTTT. Its protein product is CASSADRKNQPQHF.

There are a few counts of this clone. The V and J genes are TRBV9 and TRBJ1-1, with 8 positions matching TRBD1. The V gene end was trimmed by 3 bases and the J gene end by 1 base; junction bases not matched to a gene: 5. The CDR3 length is 15 residues. Germline assignment: CDR1 SGDLS and CDR2 YYNGEE. Here the CDR3 DNA reads TGTGCCAGCAGCGCCGAGACAGGGGCGAACACTGAAGCTTTCTTT. Its translation: CASSAETGANTEAFF.

This chain joins TRBV3-1 (or the pseudogene TRBV3-2) and TRBJ1-4; D not certain. The CDR3 spans 15 residues. Germline V lookup: CDR1 LGHDT, CDR2 YNNKEL (reference sequence). Trimming took off 4 bases at V and 8 bases at J, with 17 bases between the two ends. The CDR3 reads CASSRAGLREEKLFF. DNA for the CDR3: TGTGCCAGCAGCCGTGCGGGTCTAAGAGAGGAAAAACTGTTTTTT.

This chain uses TRBV20-1 with TRBJ2-3; D is perhaps TRBD1 (5 bases). The CDR3 length is 11 residues. The V and J ends lost 6 bases and 6 bases respectively, with 10 bases between them. The germline CDR1 and CDR2 sequences are DFQATT and SNEGSKA (reference sequence). Written as DNA, the CDR3 is TGCAGTGCCAACAACAGGGATACGCAGTATTTT. It translates to CSANNRDTQYF.

The chain combines TRBV6-5 with TRBJ2-7, with D possibly being TRBD2 (5 bases). V dropped 2 bases and J dropped 2 bases, with 13 bases sitting between them. This CDR3 spans 15 amino acids. Germline CDR1 and CDR2: MNHEY and SVGAGI. This CDR3 reads CASSYNPLGAYEQYF. Here the CDR3 DNA reads TGTGCCAGCAGTTACAACCCTTTGGGAGCCTACGAGCAGTACTTC.